The clone carrying this T cell receptor beta chain has at least ten counts. The antigen is undetermined. As the template, RNA transcripts were used to amplify TCR beta CDR3 regions. RT-PCR in the first round used HTBI primers; a second-round multiplex PCR followed. TCRdb re-analysed the multiplex PCR reads in MiXCR, keeping a single row per CDR3 protein. The profile covers 650,000 to 800,000 distinct CDR3 sequences, with 35% to 50% appearing a single time and roughly 3.5% taken by the ten largest. The CDR3 spans 14 residues. CDR1 and CDR2 from the germline V gene are SGHDT and YYEEEE. Between the trimmed V and J ends, which lost 1 base and 5 bases, there was a span of 12 bases. This sample stems from a study of Graves' ophthalmopathy and Graves' hyperthyroidism. A duration under 3 months, NOSPECS ≥4, CAS ≥3 and moderate-to-severe activity characterized the donors with ophthalmopathy. Ineligible for inclusion were patients with other autoimmune diseases, uncontrolled infections, pregnancy or lactation.

The study, taken as a whole, reports: The model predicted progression of ophthalmopathy with a sensitivity of 60% to 71%, and its specificity was about 76%. Most thyroid clonotypes expanded beyond 0.001 frequency were also found in blood.

The V gene is TRBV5-6, the J gene TRBJ1-2; a possible D gene is TRBD1 (6 bases). The sequence was obtained from an adult man with Graves' ophthalmopathy. Sequencing was done on a sample of peripheral blood. The CDR3 DNA reads TGTGCCAGCAGCTTGTTACAGGGAGATTATGGCTACACCTTC. Translating gives CASSLLQGDYGYTF.